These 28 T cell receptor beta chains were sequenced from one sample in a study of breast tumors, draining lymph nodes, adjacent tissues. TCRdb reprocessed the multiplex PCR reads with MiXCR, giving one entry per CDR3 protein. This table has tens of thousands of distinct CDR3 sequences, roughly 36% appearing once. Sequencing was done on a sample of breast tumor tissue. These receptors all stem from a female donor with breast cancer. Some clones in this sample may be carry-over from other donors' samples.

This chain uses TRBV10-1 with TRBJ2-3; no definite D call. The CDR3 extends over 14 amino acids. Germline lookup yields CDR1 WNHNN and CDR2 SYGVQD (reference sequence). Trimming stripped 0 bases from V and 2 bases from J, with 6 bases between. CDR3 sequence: CASSESPDTDTQYF. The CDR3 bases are TGCGCCAGCAGTGAGTCGCCCGACACAGATACGCAGTATTTT.

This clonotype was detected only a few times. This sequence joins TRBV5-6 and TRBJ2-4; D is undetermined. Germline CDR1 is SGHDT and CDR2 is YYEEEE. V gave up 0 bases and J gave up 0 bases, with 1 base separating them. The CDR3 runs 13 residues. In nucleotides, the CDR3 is TGTGCCAGCAGCTTGGTAGCCAAAAACATTCAGTACTTC. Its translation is CASSLVAKNIQYF.

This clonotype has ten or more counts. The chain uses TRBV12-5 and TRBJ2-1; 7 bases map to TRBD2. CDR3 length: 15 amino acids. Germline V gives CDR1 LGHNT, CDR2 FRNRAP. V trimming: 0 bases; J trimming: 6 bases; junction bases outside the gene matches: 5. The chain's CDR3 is CASGLVHGLGNEQFF. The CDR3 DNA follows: TGTGCTAGTGGTTTGGTACATGGACTAGGCAATGAGCAGTTCTTC. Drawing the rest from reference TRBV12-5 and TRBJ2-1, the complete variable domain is DARVTQTPRHKVTEMGQEVTMRCQPILGHNTVFWYRQTMMQGLELLAYFRNRAPLDDSGMPKDRFSAEMPDATLATLKIQPSEPRDSAVYFCASGLVHGLGNEQFFGPGTRLTVL.

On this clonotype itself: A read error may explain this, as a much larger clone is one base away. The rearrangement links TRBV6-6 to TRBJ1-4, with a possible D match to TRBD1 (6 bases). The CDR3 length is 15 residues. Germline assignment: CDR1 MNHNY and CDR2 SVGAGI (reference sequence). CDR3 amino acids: CTSSFRGTTNEKLFF. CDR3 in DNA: TGTACCAGCAGTTTCAGGGGTACAACTAATGAAAAACTGTTTTTT.

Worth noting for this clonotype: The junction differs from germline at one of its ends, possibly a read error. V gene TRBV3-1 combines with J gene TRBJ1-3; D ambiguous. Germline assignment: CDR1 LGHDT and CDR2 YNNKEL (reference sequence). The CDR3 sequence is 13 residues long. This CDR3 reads CASGQPSGNTIYF. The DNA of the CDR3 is TGTGCCAGCGGCCAGCCCTCTGGAAACACCATATATTTT.

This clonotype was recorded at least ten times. The CDR3 DNA is TGCAGTGCTAGAGCGGGTAATCAGCCCCAGCATTTT. This encodes CSARAGNQPQHF. The chain carries TRBV20-1 and TRBJ1-5; D is ambiguous. This CDR3 has 12 residues. Per the germline V gene, CDR1 is DFQATT and CDR2 is SNEGSKA (reference sequence). The V gene lost 1 base and the J gene lost 4 bases, with 5 bases spanning the gap.

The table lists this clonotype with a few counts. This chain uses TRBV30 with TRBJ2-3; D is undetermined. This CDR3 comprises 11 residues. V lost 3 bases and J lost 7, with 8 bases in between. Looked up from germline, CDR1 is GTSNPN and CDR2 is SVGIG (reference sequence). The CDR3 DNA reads TGTGCCTGGAGCGGTCAGAATACGCAGTATTTT. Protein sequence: CAWSGQNTQYF.

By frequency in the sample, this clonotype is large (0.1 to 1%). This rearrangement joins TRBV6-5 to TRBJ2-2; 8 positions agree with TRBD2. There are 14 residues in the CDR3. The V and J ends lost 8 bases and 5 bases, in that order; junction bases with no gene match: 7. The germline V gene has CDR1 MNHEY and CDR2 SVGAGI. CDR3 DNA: TGTGCCAGCCGGCGGGAGGCCCGGACCGGGGAGCTGTTTTTT. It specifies CASRREARTGELFF.

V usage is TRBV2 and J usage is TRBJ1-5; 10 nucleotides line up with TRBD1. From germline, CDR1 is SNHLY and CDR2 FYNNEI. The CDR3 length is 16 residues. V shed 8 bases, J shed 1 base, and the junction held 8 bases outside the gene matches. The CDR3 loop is CASGGQGQGSNQPQHF. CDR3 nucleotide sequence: TGTGCCAGCGGGGGACAGGGGCAAGGGAGCAATCAGCCCCAGCATTTT.

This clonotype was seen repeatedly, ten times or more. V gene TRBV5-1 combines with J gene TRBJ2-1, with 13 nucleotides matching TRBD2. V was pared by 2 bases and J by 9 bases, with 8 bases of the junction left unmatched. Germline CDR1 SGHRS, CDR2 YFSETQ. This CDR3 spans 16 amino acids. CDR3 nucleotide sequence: TGCGCCAGCAGCTTAGGACTAGCGGGAGACGGGAGTGAGCAGTTCTTC. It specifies CASSLGLAGDGSEQFF.

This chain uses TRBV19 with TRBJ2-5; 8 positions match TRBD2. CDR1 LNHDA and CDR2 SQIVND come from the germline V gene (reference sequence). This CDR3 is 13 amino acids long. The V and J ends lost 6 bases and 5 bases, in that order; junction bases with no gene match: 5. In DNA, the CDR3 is TGTGCCAGTAGACGAAGCGGGAGCGAGACCCAGTACTTC. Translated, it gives CASRRSGSETQYF.

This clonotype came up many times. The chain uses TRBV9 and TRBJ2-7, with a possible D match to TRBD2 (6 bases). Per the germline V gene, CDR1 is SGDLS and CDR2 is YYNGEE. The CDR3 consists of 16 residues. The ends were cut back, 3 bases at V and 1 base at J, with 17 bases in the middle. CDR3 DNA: TGTGCCAGCAGCGGGGGGGACGGCTCAGGGTCCTACGAGCAGTACTTC. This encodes CASSGGDGSGSYEQYF.

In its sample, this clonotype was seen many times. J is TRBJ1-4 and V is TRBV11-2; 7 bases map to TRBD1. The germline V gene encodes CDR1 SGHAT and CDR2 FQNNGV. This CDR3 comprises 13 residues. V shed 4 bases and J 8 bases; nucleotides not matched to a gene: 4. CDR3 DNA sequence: TGTGCCAGCAGCTCCGACAGGGCGGAAAAACTGTTTTTT. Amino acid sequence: CASSSDRAEKLFF.

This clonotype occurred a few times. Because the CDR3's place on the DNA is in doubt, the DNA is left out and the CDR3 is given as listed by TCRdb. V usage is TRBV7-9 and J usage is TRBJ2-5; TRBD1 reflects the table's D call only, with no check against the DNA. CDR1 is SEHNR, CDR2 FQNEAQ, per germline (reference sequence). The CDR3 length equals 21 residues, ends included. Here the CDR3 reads CASSFYICSAWDRGGQETQYF.

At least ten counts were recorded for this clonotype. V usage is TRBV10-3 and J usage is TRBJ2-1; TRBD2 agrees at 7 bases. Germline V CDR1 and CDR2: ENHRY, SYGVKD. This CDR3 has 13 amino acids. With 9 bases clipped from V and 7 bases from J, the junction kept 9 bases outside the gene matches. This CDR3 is CAIGLETRNEQFF. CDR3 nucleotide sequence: TGTGCCATAGGACTAGAAACCCGAAATGAGCAGTTCTTC.

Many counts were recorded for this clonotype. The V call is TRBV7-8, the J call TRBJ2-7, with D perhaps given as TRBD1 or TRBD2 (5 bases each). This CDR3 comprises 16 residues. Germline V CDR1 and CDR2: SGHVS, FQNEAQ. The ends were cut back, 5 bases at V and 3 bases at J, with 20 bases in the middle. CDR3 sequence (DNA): TGTGCCAGCAGCCCCCAGGGCAGCGGCAACCTCTACGAGCAGTACTTC. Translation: CASSPQGSGNLYEQYF. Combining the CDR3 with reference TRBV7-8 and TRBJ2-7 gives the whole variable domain GAGVSQSPRYKVAKRGQDVALRCDPISGHVSLFWYQQALGQGPEFLTYFQNEAQLDKSGLPSDRFFAERPEGSVSTLKIQRTQQEDSAVYLCASSPQGSGNLYEQYFGPGTRLTVT.

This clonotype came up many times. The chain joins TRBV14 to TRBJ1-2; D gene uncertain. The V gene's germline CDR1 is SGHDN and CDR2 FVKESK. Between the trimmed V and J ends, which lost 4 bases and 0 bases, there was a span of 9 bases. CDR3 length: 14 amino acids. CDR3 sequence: CASSRTVANYGYTF. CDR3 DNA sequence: TGTGCCAGCAGCCGGACCGTAGCTAACTATGGCTACACCTTC.

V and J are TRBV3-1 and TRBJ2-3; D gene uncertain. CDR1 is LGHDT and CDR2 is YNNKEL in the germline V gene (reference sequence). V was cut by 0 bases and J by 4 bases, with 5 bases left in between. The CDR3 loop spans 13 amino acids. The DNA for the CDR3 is TGTGCCAGCAGCCAAGATAGCCCAGATACGCAGTATTTT. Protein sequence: CASSQDSPDTQYF.

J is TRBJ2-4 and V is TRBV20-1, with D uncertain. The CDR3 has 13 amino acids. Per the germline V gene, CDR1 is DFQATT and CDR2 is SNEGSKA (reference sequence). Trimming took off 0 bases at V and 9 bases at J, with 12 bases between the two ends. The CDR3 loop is CSARDPSQSIQYF. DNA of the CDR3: TGCAGTGCTAGAGATCCCTCCCAAAGCATTCAGTACTTC.

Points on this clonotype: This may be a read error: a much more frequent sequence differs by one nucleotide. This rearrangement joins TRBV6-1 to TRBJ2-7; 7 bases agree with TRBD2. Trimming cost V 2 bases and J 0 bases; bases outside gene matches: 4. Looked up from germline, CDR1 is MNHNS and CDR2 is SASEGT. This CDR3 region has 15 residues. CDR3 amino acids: CASSEQGGGSYEQYF. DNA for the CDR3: TGTGCCAGCAGTGAACAGGGCGGGGGCTCCTACGAGCAGTACTTC.

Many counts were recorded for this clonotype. The CDR3 region has the DNA TGCAGCGCCAGGACTAGCGGGGTGACCTACAATGAGCAGTTCTTC. Translation gives CSARTSGVTYNEQFF. The V call is TRBV29-1, the J call TRBJ2-1, with 12 bases aligning to TRBD2. The length of the CDR3 is 15 residues. Germline CDR1 reads SQVTM; CDR2 reads ANQGSEA. V gave up 7 bases and J gave up 2 bases; unmatched junction bases: 6.

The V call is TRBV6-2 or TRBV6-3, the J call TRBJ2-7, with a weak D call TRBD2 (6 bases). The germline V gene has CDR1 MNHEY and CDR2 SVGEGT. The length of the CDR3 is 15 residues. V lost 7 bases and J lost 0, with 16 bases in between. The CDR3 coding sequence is TGTGCCAGCACCTTTATCGGGGGTAGCTCCTACGAGCAGTACTTC. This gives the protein CASTFIGGSSYEQYF.

The chain's CDR3 is CASSLFLSAYNSPLHF. The CDR3 DNA follows: TGTGCCAGCAGTTTATTCCTTTCAGCTTATAATTCACCCCTCCACTTT. This chain uses TRBV28 with TRBJ1-6; D gene unclear. The CDR3 runs 16 residues. V dropped 1 base and J dropped 4 bases, with 11 bases sitting between them. Germline-derived CDR1 and CDR2 are MDHEN and SYDVKM.

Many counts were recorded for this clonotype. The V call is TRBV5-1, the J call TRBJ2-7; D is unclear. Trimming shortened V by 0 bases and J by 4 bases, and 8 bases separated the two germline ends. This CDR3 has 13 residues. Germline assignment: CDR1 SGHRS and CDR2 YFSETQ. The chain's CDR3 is CASSLGGEYEQYF. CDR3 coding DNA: TGCGCCAGCAGCTTGGGTGGAGAGTACGAGCAGTACTTC.

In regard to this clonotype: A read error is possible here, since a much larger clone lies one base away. CDR3 region: CASSTQGLRVPGELFF. In nucleotides, the CDR3 is TGTGCCAGCAGCACACAGGGGCTCCGAGTGCCCGGGGAGCTGTTTTTT. The chain joins TRBV7-2 to TRBJ2-2, with 7 bases lining up with TRBD1. The junction had 12 bases not matched to a gene; V was cut back by 5 bases and J by 6 bases. The CDR3 is 16 residues long. In germline, CDR1 is SGHTA, CDR2 FQGNSA. Filled out from reference TRBV7-2 and TRBJ2-2, the complete variable domain reads GAGVSQSPSNKVTEKGKDVELRCDPISGHTALYWYRQSLGQGLEFLIYFQGNSAPDKSGLPSDRFSAERTGGSVSTLTIQRTQQEDSAVYLCASSTQGLRVPGELFFGEGSRLTVL.

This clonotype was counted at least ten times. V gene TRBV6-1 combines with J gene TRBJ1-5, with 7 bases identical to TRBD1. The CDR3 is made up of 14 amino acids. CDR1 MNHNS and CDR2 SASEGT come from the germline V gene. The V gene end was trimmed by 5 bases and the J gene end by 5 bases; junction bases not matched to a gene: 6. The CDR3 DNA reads TGTGCCAGCAGTAACAGGGGAGGGTATCAGCCCCAGCATTTT. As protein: CASSNRGGYQPQHF.

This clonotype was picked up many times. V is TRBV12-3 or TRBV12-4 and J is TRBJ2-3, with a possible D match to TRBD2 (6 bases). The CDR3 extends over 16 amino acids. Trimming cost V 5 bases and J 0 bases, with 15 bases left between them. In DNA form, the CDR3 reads TGTGCCAGCAGTCCCGGAGCGGGTCTTAGCACAGATACGCAGTATTTT. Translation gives CASSPGAGLSTDTQYF.

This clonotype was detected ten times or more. The CDR3 sequence: CASSFTGQSYEQYF. In nucleotides, the CDR3 is TGCGCCAGCAGCTTCACAGGGCAATCCTACGAGCAGTACTTC. The V gene is TRBV5-1, the J gene TRBJ2-7; perhaps TRBD1 as D (6 bases). V lost 2 bases and J 1 base, leaving 10 bases between the germline ends. This CDR3 has 14 amino acids. Per germline, CDR1 SGHRS and CDR2 YFSETQ.